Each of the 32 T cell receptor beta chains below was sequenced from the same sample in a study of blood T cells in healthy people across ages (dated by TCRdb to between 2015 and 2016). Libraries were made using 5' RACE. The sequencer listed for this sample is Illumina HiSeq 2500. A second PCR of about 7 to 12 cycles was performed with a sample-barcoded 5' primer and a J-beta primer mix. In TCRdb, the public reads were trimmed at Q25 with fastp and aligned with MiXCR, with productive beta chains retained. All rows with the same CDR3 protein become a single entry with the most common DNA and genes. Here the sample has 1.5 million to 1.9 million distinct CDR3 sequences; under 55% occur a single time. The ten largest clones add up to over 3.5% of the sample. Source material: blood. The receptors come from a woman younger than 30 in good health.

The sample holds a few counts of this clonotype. This CDR3 reads CSASPTFYGYTF. The CDR3 nucleotides are TGCAGTGCTTCTCCCACCTTCTATGGCTACACCTTC. The V and J genes are TRBV20-1 and TRBJ1-2; D unresolved. Deletions cut 5 bases from V and 4 bases from J, with 11 bases between. Germline V gene lookup returns CDR1 DFQATT and CDR2 SNEGSKA (reference sequence). The CDR3 runs to 12 residues.

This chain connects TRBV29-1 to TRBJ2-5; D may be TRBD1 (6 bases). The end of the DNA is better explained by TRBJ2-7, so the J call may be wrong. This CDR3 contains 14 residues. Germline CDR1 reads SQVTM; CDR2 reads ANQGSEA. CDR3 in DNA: TGCAGCGTTGAAGGAAACCAGGGGAACGACGAGCAGTACTTC. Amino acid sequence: CSVEGNQGNDEQYF.

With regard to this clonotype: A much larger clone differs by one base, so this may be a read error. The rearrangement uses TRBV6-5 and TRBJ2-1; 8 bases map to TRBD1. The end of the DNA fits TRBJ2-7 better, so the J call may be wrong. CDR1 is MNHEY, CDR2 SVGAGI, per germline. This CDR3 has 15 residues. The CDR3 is CASSYAGGSYNEQYF. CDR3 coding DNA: TGTGCCAGCAGTTACGCAGGGGGCTCCTACAATGAGCAGTACTTC.

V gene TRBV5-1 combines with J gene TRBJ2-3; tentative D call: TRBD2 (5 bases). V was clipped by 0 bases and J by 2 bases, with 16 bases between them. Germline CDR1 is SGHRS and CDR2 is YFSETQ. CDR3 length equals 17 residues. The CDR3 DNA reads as TGCGCCAGCAGCTTGGGCGGGTCAGGTGGAATCACAGATACGCAGTATTTT. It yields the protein CASSLGGSGGITDTQYF.

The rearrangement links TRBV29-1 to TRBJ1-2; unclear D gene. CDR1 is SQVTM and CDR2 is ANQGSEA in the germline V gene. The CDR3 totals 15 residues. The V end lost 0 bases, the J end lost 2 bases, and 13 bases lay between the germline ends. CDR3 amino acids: CSVEDPVGLNYGYTF. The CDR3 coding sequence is TGCAGCGTTGAAGATCCGGTCGGCCTAAACTATGGCTACACCTTC.

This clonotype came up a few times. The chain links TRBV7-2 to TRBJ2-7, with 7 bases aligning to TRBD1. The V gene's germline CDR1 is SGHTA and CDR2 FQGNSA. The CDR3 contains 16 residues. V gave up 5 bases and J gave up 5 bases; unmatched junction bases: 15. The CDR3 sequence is CASSRIRQGKSHEQYF. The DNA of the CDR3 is TGTGCCAGCAGCCGAATAAGACAGGGTAAATCCCACGAGCAGTACTTC. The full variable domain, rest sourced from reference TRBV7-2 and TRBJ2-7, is GAGVSQSPSNKVTEKGKDVELRCDPISGHTALYWYRQSLGQGLEFLIYFQGNSAPDKSGLPSDRFSAERTGGSVSTLTIQRTQQEDSAVYLCASSRIRQGKSHEQYFGPGTRLTVT.

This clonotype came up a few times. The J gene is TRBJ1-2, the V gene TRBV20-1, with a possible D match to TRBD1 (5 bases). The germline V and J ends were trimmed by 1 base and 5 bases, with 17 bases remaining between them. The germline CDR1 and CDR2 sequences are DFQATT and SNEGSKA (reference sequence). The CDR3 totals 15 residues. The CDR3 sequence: CSARGPRDGPYGYTF. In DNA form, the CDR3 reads TGCAGTGCTAGAGGCCCCAGGGACGGCCCGTATGGCTACACCTTC.

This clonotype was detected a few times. This CDR3 reads CASSYFSTDDYGYTF. Here the CDR3 DNA reads TGTGCCAGCAGTTACTTCTCAACAGACGACTATGGCTACACCTTC. The genes are TRBV6-5 and TRBJ1-2; no clear D. The CDR3 runs to 15 residues. Trimming shortened V by 1 base and J by 3 bases, and 12 bases separated the two germline ends. Germline V gene data show CDR1 as MNHEY and CDR2 as SVGAGI.

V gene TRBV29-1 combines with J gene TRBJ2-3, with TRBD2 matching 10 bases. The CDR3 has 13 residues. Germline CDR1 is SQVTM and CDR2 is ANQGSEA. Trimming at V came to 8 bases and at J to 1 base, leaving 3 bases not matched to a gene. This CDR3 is CSTGTSGTDTQYF. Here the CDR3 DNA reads TGCAGCACCGGGACTAGCGGCACAGATACGCAGTATTTT.

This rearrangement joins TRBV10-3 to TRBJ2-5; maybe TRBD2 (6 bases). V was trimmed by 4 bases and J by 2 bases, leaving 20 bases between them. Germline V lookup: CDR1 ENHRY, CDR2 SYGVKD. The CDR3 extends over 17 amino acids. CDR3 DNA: TGTGCCATCAGTGTAAAAGGAGGGGCTTTGGGACAAGAGACCCAGTACTTC. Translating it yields CAISVKGGALGQETQYF.

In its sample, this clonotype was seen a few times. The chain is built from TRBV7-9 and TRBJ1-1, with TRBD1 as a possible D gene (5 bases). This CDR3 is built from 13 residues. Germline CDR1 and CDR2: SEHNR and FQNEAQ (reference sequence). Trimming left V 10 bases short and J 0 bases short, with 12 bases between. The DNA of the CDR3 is TGTGCCACCCGTGGGGGATTGAACACTGAAGCTTTCTTT. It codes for CATRGGLNTEAFF.

The CDR3 loop reads CASSSATGVYEQYF. CDR3 sequence (DNA): TGTGCCAGCAGCTCAGCGACAGGGGTTTACGAGCAGTACTTC. The chain has TRBV11-1 and TRBJ2-7; 8 nucleotides agree with TRBD1. The CDR3 contains 14 residues. CDR1 and CDR2 (germline): SGHAT, FQDESV (reference sequence). V gave up 4 bases and J gave up 4 bases; unmatched junction bases: 6.

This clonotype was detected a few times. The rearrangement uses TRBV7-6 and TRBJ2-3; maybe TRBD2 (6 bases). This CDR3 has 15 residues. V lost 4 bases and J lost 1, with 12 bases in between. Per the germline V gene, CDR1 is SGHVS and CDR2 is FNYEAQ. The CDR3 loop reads CASSSELARTDTQYF. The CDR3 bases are TGTGCCAGCAGCTCCGAACTAGCTCGCACAGATACGCAGTATTTT.

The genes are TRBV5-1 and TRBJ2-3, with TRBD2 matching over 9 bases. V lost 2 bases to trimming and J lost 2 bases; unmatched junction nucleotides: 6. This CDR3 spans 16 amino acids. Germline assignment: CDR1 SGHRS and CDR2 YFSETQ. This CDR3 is CASSFSSGRHTDTQYF. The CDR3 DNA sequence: TGCGCCAGCAGCTTTTCCAGCGGGAGGCACACAGATACGCAGTATTTT.

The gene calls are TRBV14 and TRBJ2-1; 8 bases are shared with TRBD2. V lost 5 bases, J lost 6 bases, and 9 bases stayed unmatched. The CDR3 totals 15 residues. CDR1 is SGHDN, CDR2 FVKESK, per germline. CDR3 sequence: CASSSRLAMSNEQFF. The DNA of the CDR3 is TGTGCCAGCAGCTCCAGACTAGCGATGTCCAATGAGCAGTTCTTC.

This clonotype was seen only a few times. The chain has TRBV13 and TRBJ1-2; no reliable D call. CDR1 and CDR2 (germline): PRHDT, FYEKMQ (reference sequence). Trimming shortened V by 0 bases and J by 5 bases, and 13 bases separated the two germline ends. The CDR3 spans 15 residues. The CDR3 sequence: CASSLGGTAGYGYTF. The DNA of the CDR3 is TGTGCCAGCAGCTTAGGTGGTACAGCAGGTTATGGCTACACCTTC.

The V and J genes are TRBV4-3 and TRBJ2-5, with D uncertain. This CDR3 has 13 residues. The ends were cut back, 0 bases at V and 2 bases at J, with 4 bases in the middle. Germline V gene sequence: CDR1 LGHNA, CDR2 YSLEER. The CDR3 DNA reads TGCGCCAGCAGCCAAGATGGGCAAGAGACCCAGTACTTC. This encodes CASSQDGQETQYF.

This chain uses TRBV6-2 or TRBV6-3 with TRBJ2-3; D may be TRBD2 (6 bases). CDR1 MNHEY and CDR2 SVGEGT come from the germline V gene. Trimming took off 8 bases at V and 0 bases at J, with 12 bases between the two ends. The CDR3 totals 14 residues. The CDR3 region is CASQGTSSTDTQYF. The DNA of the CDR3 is TGTGCCAGCCAAGGGACTTCTAGCACAGATACGCAGTATTTT.

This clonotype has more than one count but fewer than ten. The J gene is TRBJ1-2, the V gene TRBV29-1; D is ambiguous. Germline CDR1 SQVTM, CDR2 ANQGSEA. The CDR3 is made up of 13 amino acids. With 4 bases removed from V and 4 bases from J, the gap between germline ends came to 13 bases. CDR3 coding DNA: TGCAGCGTTGGAGGTCCGGTGCCCTATGGCTACACCTTC. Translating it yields CSVGGPVPYGYTF.

The CDR3 here is CASSLHSNQPQHF. The CDR3 DNA sequence: TGTGCCAGCAGTCTACATAGCAATCAGCCCCAGCATTTT. The chain joins TRBV27 to TRBJ1-5; D ambiguous. This CDR3 region has 13 residues. V shed 5 bases and J shed 0 bases, with 5 bases lying between them. Germline CDR1 MNHEY, CDR2 SMNVEV (reference sequence).

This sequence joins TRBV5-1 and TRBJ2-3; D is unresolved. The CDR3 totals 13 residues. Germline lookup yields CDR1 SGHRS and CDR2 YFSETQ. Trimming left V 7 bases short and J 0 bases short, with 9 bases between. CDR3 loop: CASALGSTDTQYF. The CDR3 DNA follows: TGCGCCAGCGCCCTCGGCAGCACAGATACGCAGTATTTT.

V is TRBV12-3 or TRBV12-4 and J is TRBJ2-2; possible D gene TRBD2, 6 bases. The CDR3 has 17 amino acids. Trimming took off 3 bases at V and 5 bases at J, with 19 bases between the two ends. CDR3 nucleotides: TGTGCCAGCAGTTTTGTGCGCGCGGGGAAGATGACCGGGGAGCTGTTTTTT. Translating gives CASSFVRAGKMTGELFF.

CDR3 sequence: CASSRQGLKGSGNTIYF. DNA for the CDR3: TGTGCCAGCAGTCGACAGGGGTTGAAAGGGTCTGGAAACACCATATATTTT. V usage is TRBV6-6 and J usage is TRBJ1-3; 8 nucleotides agree with TRBD1. V trimming: 5 bases; J trimming: 1 base; junction bases outside the gene matches: 10. The CDR3 runs to 17 residues. In germline, CDR1 is MNHNY, CDR2 SVGAGI (reference sequence).

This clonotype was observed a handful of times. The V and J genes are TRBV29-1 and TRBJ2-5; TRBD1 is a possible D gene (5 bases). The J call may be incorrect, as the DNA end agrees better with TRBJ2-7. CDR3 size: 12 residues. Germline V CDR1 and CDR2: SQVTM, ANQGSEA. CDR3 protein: CSVGARPHEQYF. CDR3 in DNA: TGCAGCGTAGGGGCCCGCCCCCACGAGCAGTACTTC.

CDR3 in DNA: TGCAGTGCTAGTCAAGGAGTCCGGCAGAGAGATACGCAGTATTTT. Residues: CSASQGVRQRDTQYF. V and J are TRBV20-1 and TRBJ2-3; D unclear. V gave up 3 bases and J gave up 5 bases, with 18 bases separating them. This CDR3 has 15 residues. Per the germline V gene, CDR1 is DFQATT and CDR2 is SNEGSKA (reference sequence).

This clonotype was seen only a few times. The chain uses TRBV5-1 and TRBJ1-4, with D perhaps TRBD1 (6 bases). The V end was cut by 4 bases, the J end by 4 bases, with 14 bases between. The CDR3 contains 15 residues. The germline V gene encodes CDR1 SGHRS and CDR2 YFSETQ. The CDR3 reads CASSPSVDSNEKLFF. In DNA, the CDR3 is TGCGCCAGCAGCCCCTCGGTGGACAGTAATGAAAAACTGTTTTTT. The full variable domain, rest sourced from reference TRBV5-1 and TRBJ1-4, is KAGVTQTPRYLIKTRGQQVTLSCSPISGHRSVSWYQQTPGQGLQFLFEYFSETQRNKGNFPGRFSGRQFSNSRSEMNVSTLELGDSALYLCASSPSVDSNEKLFFGSGTQLSVL.

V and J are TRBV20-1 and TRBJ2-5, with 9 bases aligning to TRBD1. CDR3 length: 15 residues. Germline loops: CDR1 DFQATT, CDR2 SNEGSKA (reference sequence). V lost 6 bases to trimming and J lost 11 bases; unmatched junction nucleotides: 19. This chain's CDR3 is CSARLRDRAGNEQYF. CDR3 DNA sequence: TGCAGTGCCCGACTCCGGGACAGGGCGGGCAATGAGCAGTACTTC.

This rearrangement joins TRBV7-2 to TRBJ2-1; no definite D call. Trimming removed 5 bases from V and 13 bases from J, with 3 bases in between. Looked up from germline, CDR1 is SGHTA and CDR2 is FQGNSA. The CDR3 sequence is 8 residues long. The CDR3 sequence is CASSAQFF. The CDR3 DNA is TGTGCCAGCAGCGCTCAGTTCTTC.

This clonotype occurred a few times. The DNA for the CDR3 is TGTGCCAGCAGCAGAGCGGGAGTAGGAGATACGCAGTATTTT. Amino acid sequence: CASSRAGVGDTQYF. This chain uses TRBV6-2 or TRBV6-3 with TRBJ2-3; 8 bases line up with TRBD2. Germline V lookup: CDR1 MNHEY, CDR2 SVGEGT. The V and J ends lost 6 bases and 5 bases, in that order; junction bases with no gene match: 7. CDR3 length: 14 amino acids.

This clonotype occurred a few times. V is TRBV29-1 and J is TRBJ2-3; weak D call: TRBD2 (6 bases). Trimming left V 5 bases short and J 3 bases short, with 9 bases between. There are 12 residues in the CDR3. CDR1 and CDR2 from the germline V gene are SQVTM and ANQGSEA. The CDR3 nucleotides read TGCAGCGTTTACGGGAGAACAGATACGCAGTATTTT. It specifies CSVYGRTDTQYF.

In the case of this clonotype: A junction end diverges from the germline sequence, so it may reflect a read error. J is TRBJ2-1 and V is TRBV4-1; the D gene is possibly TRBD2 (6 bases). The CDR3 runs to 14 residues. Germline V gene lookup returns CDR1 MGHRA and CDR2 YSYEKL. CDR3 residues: CASSPGLLRDERFF. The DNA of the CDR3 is TGCGCCAGCAGCCCGGGACTTCTACGGGATGAGCGGTTCTTC.

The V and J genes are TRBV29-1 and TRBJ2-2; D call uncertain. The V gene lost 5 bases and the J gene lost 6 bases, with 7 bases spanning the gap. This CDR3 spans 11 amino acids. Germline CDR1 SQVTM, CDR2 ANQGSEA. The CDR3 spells CSVLGSGELFF. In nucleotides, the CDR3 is TGCAGCGTTCTGGGATCCGGGGAGCTGTTTTTT.